Included here is one T cell receptor (beta chain) sequence, with context. The antigen remains undetermined. The sample comes from a study of T cell responses to AZD1222 COVID-19 vaccine. The table came from immunoSEQ multiplex PCR; TCRdb's copy has only in-frame clones and leaves some out. Among 200,000 or so clones listed, 90% to 95% were seen once. The CDR3 spans 13 residues. CDR1 and CDR2 from the germline V gene are MNHNY and SVGAGI (reference sequence). The ends were cut back, 7 bases at V and 0 bases at J, with 10 bases in the middle. Pooled samples include second doses given at about 4 or 12 weeks. Study-wide results and limits: Baseline serology detected seropositivity in only six or seven AZD1222 recipients. Spike as a whole was targeted by vaccine-associated CD4 TCRs, dominant at 160-218 and 743-854. Researchers took repertoire samples only after the peak T cell response had come.

Sequences were derived from peripheral blood, sampled 28 days after the second AZD1222 dose. The receptor was isolated from an adult who received the AZD1222 COVID-19 vaccine. The gene calls are TRBV6-6 and TRBJ2-7; possible D gene TRBD1, 6 bases. CDR3 in amino acids: CASTPGASYEQYF. CDR3 in DNA: TGTGCCAGCACCCCAGGGGCCTCCTACGAGCAGTACTTC.